This TCR beta chain originates from a study of blood T cell repertoires in COVID-19. Study details: Acute and convalescent COVID-19 samples came from the United States, Italy and Spain. T cells, B-cell-depleted T cells, or PBMCs supplied cDNA or gDNA.

Original data processing: Reference gene primer amplification in the assay estimated nucleated cell counts. TCRdb keeps only in-frame clones here, not all; method: immunoSEQ multiplex PCR. V, J and clone size reflect that table, while D and trimming were determined from the DNA. The table has about 240,000 clones, about 84% seen once. The germline CDR1 and CDR2 sequences are LGHDT and YNNKEL (reference sequence). Trimming pared 0 bases from V and 15 bases from J, leaving 15 bases between. The CDR3 covers 13 residues. The clonotype was recovered from a man aged 80 or over with acute or convalescent COVID-19. This chain uses TRBV3-1 (or the pseudogene TRBV3-2) with TRBJ2-1; tentative D call: TRBD2 (5 bases). Sequencing was done on a sample of peripheral blood. The CDR3 sequence: CASSQDHALARFF. Written as DNA, the CDR3 is TGTGCCAGCAGCCAAGATCATGCGCTAGCTCGGTTCTTC.